The 28 T cell receptor beta chains presented below share a single source sample, sequenced in a study of cytomegalovirus exposure and HLA in healthy donors. The PCR had 60 Vbeta and 13 Jbeta primers. Repertoires were generated with immunoSEQ multiplex PCR, while TCRdb's copy carries only in-frame clones and drops some. The table lists about 180,000 clones, 85% of them singletons. The sequenced material came from PBMCs. These receptors originate from a boy between 2 and 15 years old in good health and CMV-seronegative.

The genes are TRBV6-5 and TRBJ1-6, with a tentative D call TRBD1 (5 bases). Germline values: CDR1 MNHEY, CDR2 SVGAGI. Trimming pared 6 bases from V and 8 bases from J, leaving 8 bases between. The CDR3 runs 12 residues. The CDR3 nucleotides read TGTGCCAGCAGGGCGGGGGATTCACCCCTCCACTTT. Translating it yields CASRAGDSPLHF.

Comments on this clone: Different DNA sequences within this sample yield the same CDR3. The chain carries TRBV5-1 and TRBJ1-1, with a weak D call TRBD1 (6 bases). Germline CDR1 reads SGHRS; CDR2 reads YFSETQ. The CDR3 runs to 14 residues. V dropped 0 bases and J dropped 1 base, with 7 bases sitting between them. CDR3 in DNA: TGCGCCAGCAGCTTGGGACAGGCGAACACTGAAGCTTTCTTT. Its translation: CASSLGQANTEAFF.

The V and J genes are TRBV6-5 and TRBJ2-3, with TRBD2 matching over 9 bases. Per the germline V gene, CDR1 is MNHEY and CDR2 is SVGAGI. The CDR3 has 13 residues. V gave up 4 bases and J gave up 14 bases; unmatched junction bases: 10. The chain's CDR3 is CASSSRLAGLWYF. CDR3 nucleotides: TGTGCCAGCAGTTCTAGGCTAGCGGGATTATGGTATTTT.

The V gene is TRBV28, the J gene TRBJ2-2; 9 positions match TRBD1. This CDR3 contains 16 residues. The trim removed 6 bases at V and 6 bases at J, leaving 11 bases unmatched. Germline V gives CDR1 MDHEN, CDR2 SYDVKM. CDR3 bases: TGTGCCAGCAGCACCATCGGGACAGGGAGGGCCGGGGAGCTGTTTTTT. Translated, it gives CASSTIGTGRAGELFF.

The chain carries TRBV6-5 and TRBJ1-2; perhaps TRBD1 as D (6 bases). CDR1 and CDR2 from the germline V gene are MNHEY and SVGAGI. This CDR3 has 13 residues. V lost 5 bases, J lost 6 bases, and 13 bases lay in between. Written as DNA, the CDR3 is TGTGCCAGCAGTCCCGGGGAGGGGGATGGCTACACCTTC. Translating gives CASSPGEGDGYTF.

The chain links TRBV10-1 to TRBJ2-2; 10 nucleotides line up with TRBD1. There are 16 residues in the CDR3. V lost 2 bases and J lost 5; bases outside the gene matches: 5. Germline-derived CDR1 and CDR2 are WNHNN and SYGVQD (reference sequence). The CDR3 nucleotides are TGCGCCAGCAGTGAGAGCGGGGGACAGGGGACCGGGGAGCTGTTTTTT. Residues: CASSESGGQGTGELFF.

V usage is TRBV13 and J usage is TRBJ2-7, with D unclear. The CDR3 consists of 12 residues. Deletions cut 0 bases from V and 6 bases from J, with 6 bases between. The germline V gene encodes CDR1 PRHDT and CDR2 FYEKMQ (reference sequence). For the CDR3, the DNA is TGTGCCAGCAGCTTAGGCGCGTCCGAGCAGTACTTC. Translation gives CASSLGASEQYF.

The V call is TRBV7-9, the J call TRBJ2-5; tentative D call: TRBD2 (7 bases). Germline assignment: CDR1 SEHNR and CDR2 FQNEAQ (reference sequence). With 5 bases removed from V and 3 bases from J, the gap between germline ends came to 13 bases. This CDR3 region has 14 residues. The CDR3 sequence is CASSGGRGEETQYF. The CDR3 bases are TGTGCCAGCAGCGGAGGGAGGGGGGAAGAGACCCAGTACTTC.

For the CDR3, the DNA is TGCGCCAGCAGCCCTAGCGGAGGGGGGGGTTGTTGCACAGATACGCAGTATTTT. This sequence encodes CASSPSGGGGCCTDTQYF. This chain joins TRBV5-1 and TRBJ2-3, with D possibly being TRBD2 (7 bases). The CDR3 length is 18 residues. V lost 4 bases and J 1 base, leaving 22 bases between the germline ends. Germline V gene data show CDR1 as SGHRS and CDR2 as YFSETQ.

This clone appeared a few times. The rearrangement links TRBV10-3 to TRBJ2-2, with a possible D match to TRBD2 (5 bases). Germline CDR1 ENHRY, CDR2 SYGVKD. The CDR3 totals 14 residues. V lost 3 bases, J lost 1 base, and 6 bases lay in between. CDR3 sequence (DNA): TGTGCCATCAGTGAACGGGAGAACACCGGGGAGCTGTTTTTT. Translation: CAISERENTGELFF.

The chain is built from TRBV5-1 and TRBJ2-2; D possibly corresponds to TRBD1 (6 bases). The CDR3 covers 16 residues. V gave up 2 bases and J gave up 4 bases, with 15 bases separating them. The germline gives CDR1 SGHRS, CDR2 YFSETQ. CDR3 region: CASSLLTGWGTGELFF. Written as DNA, the CDR3 is TGCGCCAGCAGCTTACTTACAGGGTGGGGCACCGGGGAGCTGTTTTTT.

This clone is a singleton in its sample. This chain connects TRBV11-3 to TRBJ2-1, with 14 bases matching TRBD2. The CDR3 is 17 amino acids. The junction had 5 bases not matched to a gene; V was cut back by 2 bases and J by 5 bases. Germline CDR1 is SGHNT and CDR2 is YENEEA. The CDR3 coding sequence is TGTGCCAGCAGCTTAAAGACTAGCGGGAGGGGGAACAATGAGCAGTTCTTC. Residues: CASSLKTSGRGNNEQFF.

This clone has more than one count but fewer than ten. The V and J genes are TRBV5-5 and TRBJ2-7, with D possibly being TRBD1 (5 bases). The CDR3 runs 16 residues. CDR1 and CDR2 (germline): SGHKS, YYEKEE (reference sequence). V lost 1 base and J lost 0, with 14 bases in between. The CDR3 loop is CASSLTPPGLSYEQYF. In DNA, the CDR3 is TGTGCCAGCAGCTTGACCCCCCCAGGGCTCTCCTACGAGCAGTACTTC.

The genes are TRBV25-1 and TRBJ1-2; no reliable D call. Trimming stripped 3 bases from V and 2 bases from J, with 7 bases between. The CDR3 covers 13 residues. Germline V gene sequence: CDR1 MGHDK, CDR2 SYGVNS. Written as DNA, the CDR3 is TGTGCCAGCAGTGAGCGAGTGAACTATGGCTACACCTTC. Translated: CASSERVNYGYTF.

CDR3 residues: CASSQEIAGKKSPLHF. As DNA, the CDR3 is TGTGCCAGCAGCCAAGAGATTGCAGGGAAGAAGTCACCCCTCCACTTT. V usage is TRBV4-2 and J usage is TRBJ1-6; the D gene is possibly TRBD1 (5 bases). This CDR3 has 16 amino acids. The germline V gene encodes CDR1 LGHNA and CDR2 YNFKEQ. The V end lost 0 bases, the J end lost 10 bases, and 16 bases lay between the germline ends.

This sequence joins TRBV28 and TRBJ1-1; D is perhaps TRBD1 (6 bases). CDR1 is MDHEN and CDR2 is SYDVKM in the germline V gene. The CDR3 is 15 amino acids. Deletions cut 3 bases from V and 11 bases from J, with 22 bases between. The CDR3 DNA reads as TGTGCCAGCAGTTTCATGGCAGCCCCAAAGGGGGAGGCTTTCTTT. Amino acid sequence: CASSFMAAPKGEAFF.

The sample holds a few counts of this clone. The CDR3: CAWSVGGGPGVNTEAFF. The CDR3 nucleotides are TGTGCCTGGAGTGTAGGGGGGGGCCCCGGAGTGAACACTGAAGCTTTCTTT. The chain is built from TRBV30 and TRBJ1-1; a possible D gene is TRBD1 (6 bases). The V and J ends lost 0 bases and 0 bases respectively, with 17 bases between them. The CDR3 spans 17 residues. CDR1 is GTSNPN, CDR2 SVGIG, per germline (reference sequence).

The rearrangement joins TRBV6-1 to TRBJ2-6, with 8 bases identical to TRBD1. V dropped 3 bases and J dropped 2; count of bases not matched to a gene: 12. The CDR3 runs to 19 residues. Germline V gene data show CDR1 as MNHNS and CDR2 as SASEGT. CDR3 in DNA: TGTGCCAGCAGTGAGGGAGACAGGGGCGGTCTTACTGGGGCCAACGTCCTGACTTTC. Its protein product is CASSEGDRGGLTGANVLTF.

This clone was seen only a few times. This sequence joins TRBV28 and TRBJ1-4, with 8 bases matching TRBD1. This CDR3 comprises 17 residues. CDR1 and CDR2 from the germline V gene are MDHEN and SYDVKM. Losses at the gene ends were 5 bases for V and 2 bases for J; bases not matched to a gene: 10. CDR3 amino acids: CASSPWARGLTNEKLFF. Here the CDR3 DNA reads TGTGCCAGCAGTCCATGGGCCAGGGGGCTGACTAATGAAAAACTGTTTTTT.

The chain uses TRBV30 and TRBJ2-7; TRBD1 aligns across 9 bases. Germline V gene lookup returns CDR1 GTSNPN and CDR2 SVGIG (reference sequence). The CDR3 covers 11 residues. V was clipped by 5 bases and J by 6 bases; unmatched bases: 2. The CDR3 loop reads CAWGQGSEQYF. DNA for the CDR3: TGTGCCTGGGGACAGGGGAGCGAGCAGTACTTC.

This chain links TRBV5-4 with TRBJ1-1; 7 nucleotides agree with TRBD1. Germline trimming cut 5 bases from V and 3 bases from J; bases unmatched to any gene: 4. Germline V gene lookup returns CDR1 SGHNT and CDR2 YYREEE (reference sequence). There are 13 residues in the CDR3. The CDR3 reads CASSDRVDTEAFF. The CDR3 DNA reads TGTGCCAGCAGTGACAGGGTGGACACTGAAGCTTTCTTT. Combining the CDR3 with reference TRBV5-4 and TRBJ1-1 gives the whole variable domain ETGVTQSPTHLIKTRGQQVTLRCSSQSGHNTVSWYQQALGQGPQFIFQYYREEENGRGNFPPRFSGLQFPNYSSELNVNALELDDSALYLCASSDRVDTEAFFGQGTRLTVV.

V is TRBV7-9 and J is TRBJ1-1; 7 bases are a match to TRBD1. Per germline, CDR1 SEHNR and CDR2 FQNEAQ (reference sequence). Germline trimming cut 5 bases from V and 0 bases from J; bases unmatched to any gene: 6. This CDR3 region has 15 residues. The chain's CDR3 is CASSVGTAMNTEAFF. In nucleotides, the CDR3 is TGTGCCAGCAGCGTCGGGACAGCTATGAACACTGAAGCTTTCTTT.

The V gene is TRBV11-2, the J gene TRBJ2-5, with 8 bases that match TRBD2. The CDR3 consists of 15 residues. Germline values: CDR1 SGHAT, CDR2 FQNNGV. V was pared by 6 bases and J by 5 bases, with 11 bases of the junction left unmatched. In DNA form, the CDR3 reads TGTGCCAGCAGTCCAATCGCGGGGGGCGGTGAGACCCAGTACTTC. Translated: CASSPIAGGGETQYF.

The CDR3, as DNA: TGTGCCTGGAGTTATCTGCTAGCGGGCGCCTACGAGCAGTACTTC. It encodes CAWSYLLAGAYEQYF. This chain uses TRBV30 with TRBJ2-7; TRBD2 aligns across 8 bases. The CDR3 extends over 15 amino acids. After removal of 2 bases from V and 2 bases from J, the junction contained 8 bases not matched to a gene. Germline V gives CDR1 GTSNPN, CDR2 SVGIG (reference sequence).

The chain links TRBV4-2 to TRBJ2-4, with D possibly TRBD1 on 6 matching bases. The CDR3 spans 17 residues. V lost 0 bases and J 4 bases, leaving 16 bases between the germline ends. CDR1 LGHNA and CDR2 YNFKEQ come from the germline V gene. The CDR3 here is CASSQDIGRGVKNIQYF. In DNA form, the CDR3 reads TGTGCCAGCAGCCAAGATATCGGCAGGGGTGTGAAAAACATTCAGTACTTC.

The CDR3 nucleotides are TGTGCCAGCAGTCCCCTAGGCACAGGGGAGAATGAAAAACTGTTTTTT. This codes for CASSPLGTGENEKLFF. The V call is TRBV25-1, the J call TRBJ1-4; 7 bases match TRBD1. CDR1 is MGHDK, CDR2 SYGVNS, per germline. V trimming: 5 bases; J trimming: 5 bases; junction bases outside the gene matches: 11. The CDR3 contains 16 residues.

The chain recombines TRBV5-5 with TRBJ1-3; D is unclear. The CDR3 has 15 amino acids. Trimming pared 4 bases from V and 0 bases from J, leaving 11 bases between. Germline CDR1 is SGHKS and CDR2 is YYEKEE (reference sequence). CDR3 loop: CASSLDGFSGNTIYF. The CDR3, as DNA: TGTGCCAGCAGCCTGGACGGTTTCTCTGGAAACACCATATATTTT.

CDR3 sequence: CASSMNTEAFF. CDR3 nucleotides: TGTGCCAGCAGTATGAACACTGAAGCTTTCTTT. The V call is TRBV7-9, the J call TRBJ1-1, with no clear D. The CDR3 extends over 11 amino acids. Germline loops: CDR1 SEHNR, CDR2 FQNEAQ (reference sequence). Trimming left V 6 bases short and J 0 bases short, with 2 bases between. Variable domain in full (rest from reference TRBV7-9 and TRBJ1-1): DTGVSQNPRHKITKRGQNVTFRCDPISEHNRLYWYRQTLGQGPEFLTYFQNEAQLEKSRLLSDRFSAERPKGSFSTLEIQRTEQGDSAMYLCASSMNTEAFFGQGTRLTVV.